This TCR beta chain was profiled in a study of blood T cell repertoires in COVID-19. TCRdb keeps only in-frame clones here, not all; method: immunoSEQ multiplex PCR. Of about 100,000 clones in the sample, approximately 80% were seen once. This CDR3 has 14 residues. V was pared by 0 bases and J by 1 base, with 9 bases between. Germline CDR1 and CDR2: GTSNPN and SVGIG (reference sequence). This receptor was taken from a woman aged 70 to 79 with acute or convalescent COVID-19. The rearrangement links TRBV30 to TRBJ1-1; the D is unclear. Sequenced: peripheral blood. CDR3 residues: CAWSVITANTEAFF. The CDR3 DNA follows: TGTGCCTGGAGTGTAATCACAGCGAACACTGAAGCTTTCTTT.